This TCR beta chain was retrieved from a study of T cell responses to AZD1222 COVID-19 vaccine. Study observations and caveats: Spike-spanning, vaccine-associated CD4 TCRs were dominant at 160-218 and 743-854. Unmutated regions of variants are reportedly targeted by nearly half of spike-specific TCRs. Compared with day 0, the breadth and depth of the Spike-specific TCR repertoire rose significantly after two doses of AZD1222.

The method was immunoSEQ multiplex PCR; TCRdb's version includes in-frame clones alone and lacks a portion of them. This sample has about 130,000 clones; around 90% occur once, and the top ten carry under 1.2%. Germline CDR1 reads LNHDA; CDR2 reads SQIVND (reference sequence). Trimming stripped 4 bases from V and 1 base from J, with 7 bases between. The CDR3 consists of 13 residues. Remarks on this clone: Its antigen is currently unknown.

This receptor was obtained from an adult who received the AZD1222 COVID-19 vaccine. The rearrangement joins TRBV19 to TRBJ1-2; no clear D gene. This sample comprised peripheral blood, obtained 28 days after the second AZD1222 dose. The CDR3 is CASSTPNNYGYTF. CDR3 nucleotides: TGTGCCAGTAGTACCCCAAATAACTATGGCTACACCTTC.